The 3 T cell receptor beta chains given below trace back to one sample, sequenced in a study of T cells after yellow fever vaccination. One entry per CDR3 protein, called by TCRdb with MiXCR from the 5' RACE reads. This sample has under 400,000 distinct CDR3 sequences, with around an eighth found just once. The specimen was CD4+ T cells sorted from PBMCs, collected 15 days after the yellow fever booster vaccination. The receptors were sampled from a man aged 18 to 29 who received the YFV17D yellow fever vaccine.

This clonotype was observed a few times. This sequence joins TRBV6-5 and TRBJ1-6, with a possible D match to TRBD1 (5 bases). This CDR3 spans 15 amino acids. CDR1 is MNHEY and CDR2 is SVGAGI in the germline V gene. Trimming cost V 7 bases and J 7 bases, with 17 bases left between them. CDR3 coding DNA: TGTGCCAGCACCACGGGTGGGACCGGCAATTCACCCCTCCACTTT. This gives the protein CASTTGGTGNSPLHF.

This clonotype was counted between two and nine times. The V and J genes are TRBV12-3 or TRBV12-4 and TRBJ2-5; TRBD2 agrees at 7 bases. Unmatched junction bases numbered 8, after V lost 1 base and J lost 6 bases. The CDR3 is 15 amino acids. The CDR3 nucleotides read TGTGCCAGCAGTTTAGGCTTTAGCGGGCGAAAGACCCAGTACTTC. This encodes CASSLGFSGRKTQYF.

Only a few counts were recorded for this clonotype. The genes are TRBV7-8 and TRBJ1-2; 8 bases line up with TRBD1. Germline V gives CDR1 SGHVS, CDR2 FQNEAQ. The CDR3 totals 15 residues. With V trimmed by 5 bases and J by 4 bases, 9 bases remained unmatched. CDR3 region: CASSVTGGTSYGYTF. The DNA for the CDR3 is TGTGCCAGCAGCGTCACAGGGGGAACTTCCTATGGCTACACCTTC.